The source of this TCR beta chain is a study of T cell responses to AZD1222 COVID-19 vaccine. The CDR3 spans 16 residues. Losses at the gene ends were 2 bases for V and 7 bases for J; bases not matched to a gene: 10. Germline CDR1 is GTSNPN and CDR2 is SVGIG (reference sequence). Comments on this clone: Its specificity is not known.

Study-wide findings and caveats: An increase in Spike-specific TCR breadth and depth was observed after two AZD1222 doses.

This table comes from immunoSEQ multiplex PCR, and its TCRdb copy is limited to in-frame clones, with some not included. The repertoire has around 180,000 clones, about 94% of them found once; the top ten carry over 7.5%. This chain links TRBV30 with TRBJ1-4, with 10 bases that match TRBD1. The clonotype originates from an adult in good health. Here the sequenced sample was peripheral blood, taken on day 0 of AZD1222 vaccination. CDR3 protein: CAWSPGGGQGFEKLFF. DNA of the CDR3: TGTGCCTGGAGTCCCGGTGGGGGACAGGGGTTTGAAAAACTGTTTTTT.